This TCR beta chain comes out of a study of T cells in Graves' hyperthyroidism and ophthalmopathy. Hyperthyroidism in the patients, aged 18 to 65, was newly diagnosed and under 2 months in duration. Uncontrolled infection, other autoimmune disease, pregnancy or lactation disqualified patients from enrolment. As concerns this clonotype: A junction end diverges from the germline sequence, so it may reflect a read error.

CDR3 size: 15 residues. In germline, CDR1 is SEHNR, CDR2 FQNEAQ (reference sequence). Amplification yielded TCR beta CDR3 regions, with RNA transcripts as the source. First-round RT-PCR targeting the TCR CDR3 was performed with the HTBI primer set. TCRdb redid the calling of the multiplex PCR reads with MiXCR, one entry per CDR3 protein. Seen here are around 540,000 distinct CDR3 sequences, roughly 46% observed once, and the top ten hold 8.2%. Sequencing was carried out using peripheral blood or thyroid tissue (not recorded which). The sequence was collected from a woman younger than 35 with Graves' hyperthyroidism. The chain has TRBV7-9 and TRBJ1-2; possibly TRBD1 for D (5 bases). The CDR3 nucleotides read TGCGCCAGCAGCCAAGACTACTCAGGGCGCGATGGCTACACCTTC. This sequence encodes CASSQDYSGRDGYTF.